This T cell receptor beta chain comes out of a study of T cells in Graves' hyperthyroidism and ophthalmopathy. This clonotype was detected ten times or more. Regions amplified from RNA transcripts were the TCR beta CDR3 regions. TCR CDR3 underwent first-round RT-PCR with the HTBI primer set. Using its own MiXCR run on the multiplex PCR reads, TCRdb lists one record per CDR3 protein. Counted here are about 540,000 distinct CDR3 sequences, 46% occurring once; the ten biggest clones make up around 7.7%. This CDR3 is 12 amino acids long. V was cut by 3 bases and J by 10 bases, with 12 bases left in between.

The chain carries TRBV12-3 or TRBV12-4 and TRBJ1-1, with D uncertain. The sequence derives from a woman between 18 and 29 years old with Graves' hyperthyroidism. Sequenced material: peripheral blood or thyroid tissue (not recorded which). This chain's CDR3 is CASSFPGRGAFF. CDR3 in DNA: TGTGCCAGCAGTTTCCCAGGTCGTGGAGCTTTCTTT.